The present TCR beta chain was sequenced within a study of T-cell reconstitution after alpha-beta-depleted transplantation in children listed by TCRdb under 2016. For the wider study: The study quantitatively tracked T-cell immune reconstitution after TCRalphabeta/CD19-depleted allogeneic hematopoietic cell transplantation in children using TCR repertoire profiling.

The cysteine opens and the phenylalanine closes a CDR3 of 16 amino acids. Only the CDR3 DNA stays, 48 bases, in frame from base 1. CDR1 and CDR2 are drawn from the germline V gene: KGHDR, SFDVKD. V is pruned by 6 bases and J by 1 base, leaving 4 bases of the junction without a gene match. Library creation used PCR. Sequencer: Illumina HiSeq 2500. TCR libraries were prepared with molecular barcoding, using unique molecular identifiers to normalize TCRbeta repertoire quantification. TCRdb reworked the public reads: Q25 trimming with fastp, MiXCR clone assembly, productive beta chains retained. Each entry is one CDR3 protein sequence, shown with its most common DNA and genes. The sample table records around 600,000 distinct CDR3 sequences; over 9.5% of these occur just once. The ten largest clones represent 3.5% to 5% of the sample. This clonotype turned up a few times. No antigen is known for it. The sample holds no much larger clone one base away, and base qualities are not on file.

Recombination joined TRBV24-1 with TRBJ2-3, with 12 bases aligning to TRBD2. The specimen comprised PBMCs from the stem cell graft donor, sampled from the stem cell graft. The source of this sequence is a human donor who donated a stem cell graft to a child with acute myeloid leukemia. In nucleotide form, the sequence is TGTGCCACCAGTTGGACTAGCGGGATAGGCACAGATACGCAGTATTTT. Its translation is CATSWTSGIGTDTQYF.